These 11 T cell receptor beta chains came from one sample sequenced in a study of blood T cells in healthy people across ages. Alongside a J-beta primer mix, a sample-barcoded 5' primer served in a second PCR lasting roughly 7 to 12 cycles. MiXCR, run by TCRdb on the 5' RACE reads, gives a single entry per CDR3 protein. The sample lists under 1 million distinct CDR3 sequences; 40% to 50% were seen once. Sequenced: blood. The receptors stem from a man aged 60-69 years in good health.

This clonotype was detected many times. The CDR3 protein is CASSSNSPGTGNSPLHF. CDR3 DNA sequence: TGTGCCAGCAGCTCCAACTCTCCGGGGACCGGTAATTCACCCCTCCACTTT. This sequence joins TRBV7-6 and TRBJ1-6, with D perhaps matching TRBD1 (5 bases). Germline V CDR1 and CDR2: SGHVS, FNYEAQ. The germline V and J ends were trimmed by 4 bases and 6 bases, with 19 bases remaining between them. The CDR3 loop spans 17 amino acids.

This rearrangement joins TRBV5-1 to TRBJ2-1, with 7 bases identical to TRBD2. The CDR3 spans 17 residues. J gave up 0 bases and V 3 bases, and 9 bases lay outside the gene matches. The germline V gene encodes CDR1 SGHRS and CDR2 YFSETQ. CDR3 coding DNA: TGCGCCAGCAGCTCGAGGGGCGGGGGTGACTCCTACAATGAGCAGTTCTTC. Its protein product is CASSSRGGGDSYNEQFF.

This clonotype has a handful of counts. A much larger clonotype is one base distant, so this may be a read error. The rearrangement joins TRBV15 to TRBJ2-7, with D maybe TRBD2 (5 bases). V lost 1 base and J 7 bases, leaving 20 bases between the germline ends. This CDR3 has 16 amino acids. Germline CDR1 reads LNHNV; CDR2 reads YYDKDF (reference sequence). CDR3 sequence (DNA): TGTGCCACCAGCAGAGTTCCGGGATCCAGACTGGGTGAGCAGTACTTC. It is translated as CATSRVPGSRLGEQYF.

V gene TRBV6-2 or TRBV6-3 combines with J gene TRBJ1-5; D possibly corresponds to TRBD1 (5 bases). The CDR3 is 17 residues long. From germline, CDR1 is MNHEY and CDR2 SVGEGT. V lost 7 bases, J lost 0 bases, and 19 bases lay in between. CDR3 DNA sequence: TGTGCCAGCACAGGTGGACATGAGGGTTATAGCAATCAGCCCCAGCATTTT. As protein: CASTGGHEGYSNQPQHF.

The chain uses TRBV11-2 and TRBJ2-4; TRBD1 aligns across 8 bases. The DNA end is more similar to TRBJ2-7, so the J call may be wrong. Germline V CDR1 and CDR2: SGHAT, FQNNGV. The CDR3 is 16 residues long. CDR3 amino acids: CASSLGRDRIVYEQYF. In nucleotides, the CDR3 is TGTGCCAGCAGCTTAGGCCGGGACAGGATTGTCTACGAGCAGTACTTC.

The chain joins TRBV12-3 or TRBV12-4 to TRBJ2-1; weak D call: TRBD2 (6 bases). V lost 7 bases to trimming and J lost 8 bases, with 12 bases between them. The CDR3 totals 12 residues. The CDR3 sequence: CASTGVWDEQFF. CDR3 DNA: TGTGCCAGCACGGGGGTATGGGATGAGCAGTTCTTC.

J is TRBJ2-1 and V is TRBV10-3; 9 bases fit TRBD2. This CDR3 is built from 14 residues. The germline CDR1 and CDR2 sequences are ENHRY and SYGVKD. V lost 6 bases to trimming and J lost 4 bases; unmatched junction nucleotides: 4. As DNA, the CDR3 is TGTGCCATCAGCGGGACTAGCACATACAATGAGCAGTTCTTC. Encoded protein: CAISGTSTYNEQFF.

A word on this clonotype: Mismatch with germline at one junction end may stem from a read error. The chain employs TRBV27 and TRBJ1-1; 7 bases fit TRBD1. This CDR3 is built from 16 residues. CDR1 and CDR2 (germline): MNHEY, SMNVEV (reference sequence). This CDR3 reads CASSLSVRAGGTEAFF. The CDR3 bases are TGTGCCAGCAGCTTATCCGTTCGGGCAGGGGGGACTGAAGCTTTCTTT.

This chain joins TRBV7-6 and TRBJ2-5, with 12 bases matching TRBD2. Germline CDR1 and CDR2: SGHVS and FNYEAQ. The junction had 12 bases not matched to a gene; V was cut back by 6 bases and J by 7 bases. The CDR3 sequence is 16 residues long. The CDR3 is CASRPSGLAGQGTQYF. The CDR3, as DNA: TGTGCCAGCAGACCCTCGGGACTAGCGGGCCAGGGGACCCAGTACTTC.

CDR3 DNA: TGTGCCAGCAGTGCGTCCAGCAACTATGGCTACACCTTC. This sequence encodes CASSASSNYGYTF. This rearrangement joins TRBV2 to TRBJ1-2; D not resolved. Between the trimmed V and J ends, which lost 4 bases and 2 bases, there was a span of 8 bases. Germline CDR1 and CDR2: SNHLY and FYNNEI. The CDR3 sequence is 13 residues long.

This clonotype has more than one count but fewer than ten. J is TRBJ2-7 and V is TRBV12-5; a weak D match, TRBD1 (6 bases). The J call is doubtful: the DNA matches TRBJ2-5 better. The length of the CDR3 is 13 residues. Germline V gene lookup returns CDR1 LGHNT and CDR2 FRNRAP. CDR3 coding DNA: TGTGCTAGTGGCCCAGGGGTGGGGGAGACCCAGTACTTC. Encoded protein: CASGPGVGETQYF.